This T cell receptor beta chain was recovered during a study of blood T cell repertoires in COVID-19. Study background: Specimens from acute and convalescent COVID-19 originated in the United States, Italy and Spain. T cells, B-cell-depleted T cells, or PBMCs supplied cDNA or gDNA.

V was trimmed by 2 bases and J by 0 bases, leaving 7 bases between them. Germline V CDR1 and CDR2: SEHNR, FQNEAQ (reference sequence). The length of the CDR3 is 14 residues. Per the study methods: The authors estimated nucleated cell counts from reference gene primer amplification. Libraries were prepared by immunoSEQ multiplex PCR; TCRdb keeps only in-frame clonotypes and omits some of them. The V and J calls and the clone size are those of that table, but D and trimming were determined from the DNA. The sample lists 100,000 to 150,000 clones, over 75% seen once, with 27% in the top ten. This TCR derives from a woman at least 80 years old with acute or convalescent COVID-19. The chain joins TRBV7-9 to TRBJ2-5, with a possible D match to TRBD2 (6 bases). The sample consisted of peripheral blood. The CDR3 nucleotides are TGTGCCAGCAGCTTATCGGGAGACCAAGAGACCCAGTACTTC. Protein product: CASSLSGDQETQYF.